Listed here are 19 T cell receptor beta chains from one sample, sequenced in a study of blood T cell repertoires in COVID-19 (dated by TCRdb to between 2020 and 2021). The library was obtained by the immunoSEQ multiplex PCR assay. TCRdb holds this immuneACCESS table with in-frame rearrangements only. Some clones are missing; in checked studies, unresolved V genes explain under half, and the rest has no known cause. The sample data list approximately 200,000 clones, and 84% of these were observed just once. More than 2% of the sample lies in the top ten. Sequencing was performed on peripheral blood. Every receptor here comes from a woman aged 55-69 years with acute or convalescent COVID-19.

This clone was picked up one time. Different DNA sequences within this sample yield the same CDR3. The rearrangement uses TRBV5-4 and TRBJ2-3; TRBD2 might be the D (5 bases). This CDR3 contains 14 residues. The germline V and J ends were trimmed by 1 base and 0 bases, with 6 bases remaining between them. Germline V gene lookup returns CDR1 SGHNT and CDR2 YYREEE (reference sequence). In DNA form, the CDR3 reads TGTGCCAGCAGCTTGACGGGGAGCACAGATACGCAGTATTTT. Translation: CASSLTGSTDTQYF.

This chain connects TRBV2 to TRBJ1-1; D ambiguous. With 7 bases removed from V and 0 bases from J, the gap between germline ends came to 12 bases. The CDR3 runs 14 residues. Germline V CDR1 and CDR2: SNHLY, FYNNEI. The CDR3 reads CASKAPRLNTEAFF. CDR3 DNA sequence: TGTGCCAGCAAGGCGCCCAGGTTGAACACTGAAGCTTTCTTT.

This clone was seen a few times. The chain has TRBV18 and TRBJ1-6; D not certain. Per germline, CDR1 KGHSH and CDR2 LQKENI. V lost 6 bases and J lost 1, with 13 bases in between. CDR3 length equals 16 residues. The CDR3 spells CASSVTGVSYNSPLHF. Here the CDR3 DNA reads TGTGCCAGCTCCGTAACCGGAGTATCCTATAATTCACCCCTCCACTTT.

The chain links TRBV29-1 to TRBJ1-2; D gene ambiguous. Trimming cost V 7 bases and J 6 bases, with 12 bases left between them. Germline V gene lookup returns CDR1 SQVTM and CDR2 ANQGSEA. This CDR3 spans 11 amino acids. CDR3 bases: TGCAGCGCCCTATTGAGTAATGGCTACACCTTC. Its translation is CSALLSNGYTF.

This clone was detected a few times. The chain uses TRBV4-1 and TRBJ1-2; no clear D. With 0 bases removed from V and 0 bases from J, the gap between germline ends came to 11 bases. CDR3 size: 16 residues. Germline lookup yields CDR1 MGHRA and CDR2 YSYEKL. The CDR3 DNA follows: TGCGCCAGCAGCCAAGATCCAGCGGGAGCTAACTATGGCTACACCTTC. Its protein is CASSQDPAGANYGYTF.

J is TRBJ2-3 and V is TRBV13; TRBD2 matches 11 bases. J was trimmed by 4 bases and V by 5 bases; bases with no gene match: 14. The germline CDR1 and CDR2 sequences are PRHDT and FYEKMQ (reference sequence). The CDR3 consists of 18 residues. CDR3 residues: CASSPPSGGLVWSDTQYF. The CDR3, as DNA: TGTGCCAGCAGCCCGCCTAGCGGGGGGTTGGTTTGGTCAGATACGCAGTATTTT.

This clone came up a few times. Distinct nucleotide sequences in the sample also encode this CDR3. The J gene is TRBJ1-2, the V gene TRBV6-5; 8 nucleotides line up with TRBD1. The CDR3 contains 14 residues. The J segment lost 4 bases and the V segment lost 6 bases, leaving 7 bases of the junction unmatched. Germline CDR1 is MNHEY and CDR2 is SVGAGI. In DNA form, the CDR3 reads TGTGCCAGCAGCCCAGGACAGGGACGCTATGGCTACACCTTC. This gives the protein CASSPGQGRYGYTF.

The chain links TRBV2 to TRBJ1-2, with D possibly matching TRBD1 (5 bases). The CDR3 is 13 amino acids. Germline V lookup: CDR1 SNHLY, CDR2 FYNNEI. V shed 4 bases and J shed 4 bases, with 10 bases lying between them. The CDR3 sequence is CASSADRVYGYTF. The DNA for the CDR3 is TGTGCCAGCAGTGCCGACAGAGTCTATGGCTACACCTTC.

The rearrangement joins TRBV7-8 to TRBJ2-5; no clear D. This CDR3 is 12 amino acids long. The germline V gene encodes CDR1 SGHVS and CDR2 FQNEAQ. Between the trimmed V and J ends, which lost 4 bases and 1 base, there was a span of 4 bases. CDR3 region: CASSSIQETQYF. The CDR3 DNA reads TGTGCCAGCAGCTCCATCCAAGAGACCCAGTACTTC.

This chain joins TRBV5-1 and TRBJ2-3; D is possibly TRBD1 (6 bases). This CDR3 has 15 residues. In germline, CDR1 is SGHRS, CDR2 YFSETQ. Trimming took off 4 bases at V and 3 bases at J, with 15 bases between the two ends. The CDR3 DNA sequence: TGCGCCAGCAGCGAGAACAGGGTGTGGACAGATACGCAGTATTTT. Encoded protein: CASSENRVWTDTQYF.

This chain uses TRBV11-2 with TRBJ2-7, with a weak D call TRBD1 (5 bases). Germline V lookup: CDR1 SGHAT, CDR2 FQNNGV. Trimming left V 2 bases short and J 6 bases short, with 11 bases between. CDR3 length: 13 amino acids. As DNA, the CDR3 is TGTGCCAGCAGCTTATTTTCCAGGGCCGAGCAGTACTTC. It is translated as CASSLFSRAEQYF. Filled out from reference TRBV11-2 and TRBJ2-7, the complete variable domain reads EAGVAQSPRYKIIEKRQSVAFWCNPISGHATLYWYQQILGQGPKLLIQFQNNGVVDDSQLPKDRFSAERLKGVDSTLKIQPAKLEDSAVYLCASSLFSRAEQYFGPGTRLTVT.

The V call is TRBV4-2, the J call TRBJ1-4; TRBD1 matches at 7 bases. Germline lookup yields CDR1 LGHNA and CDR2 YNFKEQ. Losses at the gene ends were 4 bases for V and 0 bases for J; bases not matched to a gene: 11. This CDR3 is built from 18 residues. The CDR3 reads CASSPDITGVATNEKLFF. CDR3 DNA sequence: TGTGCCAGCAGCCCCGACATCACAGGGGTTGCAACTAATGAAAAACTGTTTTTT.

This clone came up a few times. The CDR3 bases are TGTGCTAGTGGTTTGGATGGACTGCTAAGGCAGGGGCCAGAGACCCAGTACTTC. It translates to CASGLDGLLRQGPETQYF. This chain links TRBV12-5 with TRBJ2-5, with D possibly matching TRBD1 (6 bases). CDR3 length: 18 amino acids. The V and J ends lost 1 base and 4 bases respectively, with 22 bases between them. CDR1 LGHNT and CDR2 FRNRAP come from the germline V gene.

The genes are TRBV6-5 and TRBJ2-7, with 7 bases matching TRBD2. Unmatched junction bases numbered 7, after V lost 2 bases and J lost 3 bases. This CDR3 is 15 amino acids long. CDR1 MNHEY and CDR2 SVGAGI come from the germline V gene. CDR3 nucleotides: TGTGCCAGCAGTTACAAGTCTAGCGGTAACTACGAGCAGTACTTC. Translating it yields CASSYKSSGNYEQYF.

The CDR3 region has the DNA TGCGCCAGCAATGCTGACAGGGAGAATGAAAAACTGTTTTTT. Protein product: CASNADRENEKLFF. The chain is built from TRBV10-1 and TRBJ1-4, with 7 positions matching TRBD1. The ends lost 7 bases at V and 5 bases at J; junction bases unmatched: 7. Germline V lookup: CDR1 WNHNN, CDR2 SYGVQD (reference sequence). CDR3 length: 14 residues.

Regarding this clone: A junction end diverges from the germline sequence, so it may reflect a read error. This rearrangement joins TRBV20-1 to TRBJ2-5; the D is unclear. The CDR3 covers 11 residues. CDR1 and CDR2 from the germline V gene are DFQATT and SNEGSKA (reference sequence). In DNA, the CDR3 is TGCAGTGTCCCAACAAGAGAGGCCCAGTACTTC. It yields the protein CSVPTREAQYF.

Only one count was recorded for this clone. This chain connects TRBV5-6 to TRBJ2-3; 14 positions agree with TRBD2. Per germline, CDR1 SGHDT and CDR2 YYEEEE. The CDR3 contains 15 residues. With V trimmed by 3 bases and J by 6 bases, 3 bases remained unmatched. The CDR3 reads CASSWTSGGQDTQYF. The CDR3, as DNA: TGTGCCAGCAGCTGGACTAGCGGGGGGCAGGATACGCAGTATTTT.

This CDR3 reads CASSQGRTGPYEQYF. CDR3 coding DNA: TGTGCCAGCAGCCAAGGTCGGACAGGACCCTACGAGCAGTACTTC. The rearrangement joins TRBV14 to TRBJ2-7, with TRBD1 matching over 7 bases. CDR1 is SGHDN and CDR2 is FVKESK in the germline V gene. The J segment lost 2 bases and the V segment lost 1 base, leaving 5 bases of the junction unmatched. The CDR3 contains 15 residues.

The table lists this clone with a count of one. This sequence joins TRBV2 and TRBJ2-1; D is perhaps TRBD1 (5 bases). V lost 6 bases to trimming and J lost 7 bases, with 7 bases between them. The CDR3 contains 11 residues. Looked up from germline, CDR1 is SNHLY and CDR2 is FYNNEI. DNA for the CDR3: TGTGCCAGCAGCAGGGAAAATGAGCAGTTCTTC. Translation gives CASSRENEQFF.